Many counts were recorded for the clone carrying this T cell receptor (beta chain). Its antigen is currently unknown. V lost 1 base and J lost 2; bases outside the gene matches: 2. The CDR3 consists of 15 residues. The V gene's germline CDR1 is SGHTA and CDR2 FQGNSA. The sample belongs to a study of T-cell reconstitution after alpha-beta-depleted transplantation in children. Points from the study as a whole: As was reported, about two months after transplant, alpha-beta T cells came from several hundred expanded graft clones.

It was with unique molecular identifiers that the TCRbeta library was prepared. Via MiXCR, TCRdb re-called the PCR reads, giving one row per CDR3 protein. The table records roughly 30,000 distinct CDR3 sequences, 5.5% to 7% of them present only once. The clonotype originates from a child under two years old who had a stem cell transplant for acute myeloid leukemia, so the T cells may come from the graft donor. The sample was peripheral blood, taken 60 days after TCRalphabeta/CD19-depleted stem cell transplant. The chain joins TRBV7-2 to TRBJ2-1; TRBD1 matches 7 bases. DNA for the CDR3: TGTGCCAGCAGCTTAGAAGGGACAGCCTACAATGAGCAGTTCTTC. It yields the protein CASSLEGTAYNEQFF.